The rows below give T cell receptor beta chains drawn from one sample of a study of CD8+ T cells in alopecia areata. Assay: immunoSEQ multiplex PCR; the TCRdb copy retains only in-frame clones and omits some. Of 120,000 or so clones in the sample, about 50% were seen once. Sample: NKG2D-low CD8+ T cells sorted from blood. These receptor sequences come from a human donor with alopecia areata. Each CDR3 is given with its conserved first and last residue. A D gene is named only where the DNA matches it firmly. Size is stated for part of the rows, as once, few or many counts, or as a class when the clone is expanded.

d_call j_call clone_size v_call cdr3_aa cdr3_nt
TRBD1 TRBJ2-7 few TRBV28 CATAGTGGVEQYF TGTGCCACGGCCGGGACAGGGGGGGTCGAGCAGTACTTC
- TRBJ1-6 - TRBV11-2 CASSLDFQSPLHF TGTGCCAGCAGCTTGGACTTCCAATCACCCCTCCACTTT
- TRBJ2-7 - TRBV29-1 CSVGAGQYEQYF TGCAGCGTTGGGGCAGGGCAGTACGAGCAGTACTTC
TRBD2 TRBJ2-7 few TRBV5-1 CASSLKREAYEQYF TGCGCCAGCAGCTTGAAGCGGGAGGCCTACGAGCAGTACTTC
- TRBJ2-5 - TRBV27 CASSLSLAGTQYF TGTGCCAGCAGTTTATCGCTGGCGGGGACCCAGTACTTC
TRBD2 TRBJ2-1 - TRBV30 CAWSPLAGYNEQFF TGTGCCTGGAGTCCCCTAGCGGGATACAATGAGCAGTTCTTC
TRBD1 TRBJ1-1 - TRBV29-1 CSVEDLGQGANLNTEAFF TGCAGCGTTGAAGATCTAGGACAGGGGGCGAACTTGAACACTGAAGCTTTCTTT
- TRBJ2-3 - TRBV9 CASSVVRGDTQYF TGTGCCAGCAGCGTAGTTCGGGGAGATACGCAGTATTTT
TRBD2 TRBJ2-3 - TRBV29-1 CSGSGGAISTDTQYF TGCAGCGGATCCGGGGGGGCAATTAGCACAGATACGCAGTATTTT
TRBD1 TRBJ1-2 - TRBV27 CASSLRGRGDGYTF TGTGCCAGCAGTTTAAGGGGCAGGGGGGATGGCTACACCTTC
TRBD2 TRBJ2-2 - TRBV11-2 CASSRSGISNTGELFF TGTGCCAGCAGCCGAAGCGGGATCTCCAACACCGGGGAGCTGTTTTTT
- TRBJ2-1 few TRBV7-9 CASSLQGFPEQFF TGTGCCAGCAGCTTGCAGGGTTTCCCTGAGCAGTTCTTC
- TRBJ2-7 - TRBV29-1 CSQEVGGGEQYF TGCAGCCAAGAGGTAGGAGGAGGGGAGCAGTACTTC
- TRBJ2-7 few TRBV28 CASSLSGGPSYEQYF TGTGCCAGCAGTTTATCCGGGGGACCCTCCTACGAGCAGTACTTC
TRBD2 TRBJ2-5 few TRBV25-1 CASSELVGGKETQYF TGTGCCAGCAGTGAGCTAGTGGGAGGGAAAGAGACCCAGTACTTC
- TRBJ2-7 - TRBV30 CAWRSERVEQYF TGTGCCTGGAGGTCGGAGCGAGTCGAGCAGTACTTC
- TRBJ1-1 few TRBV29-1 CSVLATENTEAFF TGCAGCGTTCTCGCGACGGAGAACACTGAAGCTTTCTTT
- TRBJ1-5 few TRBV28 CASSLPVNQPQHF TGTGCCAGCAGTTTACCCGTCAACCAGCCCCAGCATTTT